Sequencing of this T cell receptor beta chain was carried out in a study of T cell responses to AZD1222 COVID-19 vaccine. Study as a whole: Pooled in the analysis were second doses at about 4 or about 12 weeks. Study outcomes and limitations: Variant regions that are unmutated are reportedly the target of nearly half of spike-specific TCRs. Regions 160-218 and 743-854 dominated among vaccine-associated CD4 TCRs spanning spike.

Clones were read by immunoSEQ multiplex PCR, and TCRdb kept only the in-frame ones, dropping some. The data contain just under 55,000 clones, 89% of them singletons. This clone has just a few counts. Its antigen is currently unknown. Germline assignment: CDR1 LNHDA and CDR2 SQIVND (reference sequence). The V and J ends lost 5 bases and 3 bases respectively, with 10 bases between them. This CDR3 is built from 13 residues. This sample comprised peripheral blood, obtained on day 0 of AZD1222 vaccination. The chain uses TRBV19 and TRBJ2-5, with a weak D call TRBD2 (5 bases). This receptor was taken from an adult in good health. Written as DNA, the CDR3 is TGTGCCAGTAGTGCGAGGGAAAAAGAGACCCAGTACTTC. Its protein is CASSAREKETQYF.